A single sample is the source of the 20 T cell receptor beta chains below, sequenced in a study of radiation and T cells in renal cell carcinoma. Time point noted: blood 4 weeks post-SBRT, at nephrectomy. Treatment meaning: 15 Gy SBRT to primary tumor, nephrectomy 4 weeks later. Method: immunoSEQ multiplex PCR; TCRdb's copy keeps in-frame clones and lacks some. The data contain around 78,000 clones, roughly 87% of them singletons. This specimen was blood, taken from a patient whose treatment included radiotherapy and nephrectomy. The receptors were gathered from a woman aged 70 to 79 with renal cell carcinoma.

This clone came up once. This sequence joins TRBV18 and TRBJ1-1; a possible D gene is TRBD1 (5 bases). V was shortened by 3 bases and J by 0 bases, with 8 bases between the two germline ends. The length of the CDR3 is 14 residues. The V gene's germline CDR1 is KGHSH and CDR2 LQKENI. The CDR3 loop is CASSPEGLNTEAFF. In DNA form, the CDR3 reads TGTGCCAGCTCACCTGAGGGGCTGAACACTGAAGCTTTCTTT.

The genes are TRBV6-5 and TRBJ2-2; 8 bases are shared with TRBD2. CDR1 and CDR2 from the germline V gene are MNHEY and SVGAGI. The CDR3 contains 15 residues. J lost 4 bases, V lost 7 bases, and 8 bases had no gene match. The CDR3 DNA is TGTGCCAGCAATAACGTGGGGACTAGCACCGGGGAGCTGTTTTTT. Its translation: CASNNVGTSTGELFF.

This clone has just a few counts. J is TRBJ1-1 and V is TRBV30; 8 bases fit TRBD1. Germline lookup yields CDR1 GTSNPN and CDR2 SVGIG (reference sequence). V was pared by 0 bases and J by 1 base, with 4 bases of the junction left unmatched. The CDR3 is 15 amino acids. The CDR3 loop is CAWSVRTGKNTEAFF. Written as DNA, the CDR3 is TGTGCCTGGAGTGTACGGACAGGGAAGAACACTGAAGCTTTCTTT.

This chain joins TRBV5-1 and TRBJ2-3, with unresolved D. The CDR3 covers 13 residues. Germline assignment: CDR1 SGHRS and CDR2 YFSETQ. With 4 bases removed from V and 2 bases from J, the gap between germline ends came to 8 bases. CDR3 bases: TGCGCCAGCAGCCCTGTGACCACAGATACGCAGTATTTT. Protein sequence: CASSPVTTDTQYF.

In nucleotides, the CDR3 is TGTGCCAGCACCCCTCTCGCAGGGGGAGGCTACACCTTC. It specifies CASTPLAGGGYTF. V is TRBV27 and J is TRBJ1-2; 7 nucleotides line up with TRBD1. The ends lost 7 bases at V and 8 bases at J; junction bases unmatched: 10. The CDR3 length is 13 residues. Germline CDR1 MNHEY, CDR2 SMNVEV (reference sequence).

This clone is a singleton in its sample. The CDR3 DNA reads as TGTGCCAGCAGCACCGGACTAGCGGGGGGCTACGAGCAGTACTTC. Protein: CASSTGLAGGYEQYF. The chain is built from TRBV5-4 and TRBJ2-7; 14 bases map to TRBD2. Germline V CDR1 and CDR2: SGHNT, YYREEE (reference sequence). This CDR3 contains 15 residues. V lost 4 bases, J lost 3 bases, and 3 bases stayed unmatched.

This clone was counted once. This chain connects TRBV7-8 to TRBJ1-2; 11 positions agree with TRBD1. Germline CDR1 reads SGHVS; CDR2 reads FQNEAQ. This CDR3 contains 17 residues. Trimming cost V 1 base and J 3 bases; bases outside gene matches: 7. The CDR3 DNA reads as TGTGCCAGCAGCTTAGACTCCGGGACAGGGGGTGACTATGGCTACACCTTC. This codes for CASSLDSGTGGDYGYTF.

V is TRBV6-6 and J is TRBJ1-1, with 10 bases that match TRBD1. The trim removed 7 bases at V and 5 bases at J, leaving 13 bases unmatched. CDR1 MNHNY and CDR2 SVGAGI come from the germline V gene (reference sequence). The CDR3 is 16 amino acids. CDR3 nucleotides: TGTGCCAGCACTCTCGGACAGGGGGGGGTGGCAACTGAAGCTTTCTTT. It translates to CASTLGQGGVATEAFF.

The chain uses TRBV7-3 and TRBJ1-1; D gene ambiguous. Trimming left V 4 bases short and J 0 bases short, with 6 bases between. The CDR3 has 13 residues. The germline V gene has CDR1 SGHTA and CDR2 FQGTGA. The CDR3 is CASSSRMNTEAFF. CDR3 DNA sequence: TGTGCCAGCAGCTCCCGGATGAACACTGAAGCTTTCTTT.

The V gene is TRBV14, the J gene TRBJ2-5; D unresolved. Germline values: CDR1 SGHDN, CDR2 FVKESK. This CDR3 contains 13 residues. V was trimmed by 1 base and J by 4 bases, leaving 7 bases between them. The CDR3 sequence is CASSQGVTETQYF. CDR3 DNA: TGTGCCAGCAGCCAAGGGGTCACAGAGACCCAGTACTTC.

Of note for this clone: Other DNA sequences in this specimen translate into the identical CDR3. The V and J genes are TRBV28 and TRBJ1-1; D remains unclear. The CDR3 length is 14 residues. The germline CDR1 and CDR2 sequences are MDHEN and SYDVKM. Trimming stripped 4 bases from V and 1 base from J, with 10 bases between. CDR3 loop: CASSSPPANTEAFF. In DNA form, the CDR3 reads TGTGCCAGCAGTTCCCCTCCAGCGAACACTGAAGCTTTCTTT.

The chain uses TRBV5-4 and TRBJ1-1; D not certain. Germline CDR1 and CDR2: SGHNT and YYREEE (reference sequence). Trimming shortened V by 1 base and J by 2 bases, and 3 bases separated the two germline ends. This CDR3 has 12 amino acids. CDR3 DNA: TGTGCCAGCAGCTTGCCCAACACTGAAGCTTTCTTT. Its translation is CASSLPNTEAFF. The full variable domain, its missing parts supplied by reference TRBV5-4 and TRBJ1-1, is ETGVTQSPTHLIKTRGQQVTLRCSSQSGHNTVSWYQQALGQGPQFIFQYYREEENGRGNFPPRFSGLQFPNYSSELNVNALELDDSALYLCASSLPNTEAFFGQGTRLTVV.

The chain employs TRBV6-5 and TRBJ2-5; a weak D match, TRBD1 (5 bases). The germline gives CDR1 MNHEY, CDR2 SVGAGI. Trimming shortened V by 5 bases and J by 2 bases, and 15 bases separated the two germline ends. CDR3 size: 15 residues. CDR3 bases: TGTGCCAGCAGTCGGTATCAGGGTACTCAAGAGACCCAGTACTTC. Translation gives CASSRYQGTQETQYF.

The V gene is TRBV28, the J gene TRBJ2-2; TRBD2 might be the D (5 bases). The germline CDR1 and CDR2 sequences are MDHEN and SYDVKM. V lost 2 bases, J lost 3 bases, and 16 bases lay in between. The length of the CDR3 is 17 residues. CDR3 residues: CASSLDHGGSYTGELFF. The CDR3 DNA follows: TGTGCCAGCAGTTTAGACCATGGAGGCAGCTACACCGGGGAGCTGTTTTTT.

This chain connects TRBV30 to TRBJ2-5; 9 bases are a match to TRBD1. Trimming cost V 2 bases and J 7 bases; bases outside gene matches: 20. CDR3 length equals 18 residues. Germline V gene lookup returns CDR1 GTSNPN and CDR2 SVGIG (reference sequence). The CDR3 sequence: CAWSRTSTTGGTRGTQYF. CDR3 sequence (DNA): TGTGCCTGGAGTCGAACTTCTACCACAGGGGGCACGAGGGGGACCCAGTACTTC.

J is TRBJ2-5 and V is TRBV29-1, with a possible D match to TRBD2 (6 bases). The CDR3 spans 13 residues. V was shortened by 5 bases and J by 2 bases, with 12 bases between the two germline ends. Germline V gives CDR1 SQVTM, CDR2 ANQGSEA. CDR3 loop: CSVSPGGQETQYF. CDR3 nucleotides: TGCAGCGTTTCCCCTGGGGGGCAAGAGACCCAGTACTTC.

The rearrangement uses TRBV5-1 and TRBJ2-1; no definite D call. The germline CDR1 and CDR2 sequences are SGHRS and YFSETQ. Trimming took 3 bases from V and 8 from J, leaving 12 bases between them. The CDR3 sequence is 13 residues long. CDR3 nucleotides: TGCGCCAGCAGCTGGAATAGAATGGATGAGCAGTTCTTC. Protein product: CASSWNRMDEQFF.

This rearrangement joins TRBV7-2 to TRBJ2-5; D possibly corresponds to TRBD1 (6 bases). Germline CDR1 reads SGHTA; CDR2 reads FQGNSA. Trimming removed 2 bases from V and 4 bases from J, with 14 bases in between. CDR3 length: 15 residues. CDR3 sequence: CASSLTDRWAETQYF. The CDR3 region has the DNA TGTGCCAGCAGCTTAACTGACAGGTGGGCAGAGACCCAGTACTTC.

The CDR3 bases are TGCGCCAGCAGCCCACGACAGGGTCAATACGAGCAGTACTTC. Protein: CASSPRQGQYEQYF. This chain uses TRBV5-1 with TRBJ2-7, with 7 bases that match TRBD1. Trimming took 4 bases from V and 4 from J; bases not matched to a gene: 8. This CDR3 contains 14 residues. Germline CDR1 is SGHRS and CDR2 is YFSETQ.

The chain has TRBV4-2 and TRBJ2-2, with 15 bases fitting TRBD2. Trimming took 0 bases from V and 10 from J; bases not matched to a gene: 6. CDR1 is LGHNA, CDR2 YNFKEQ, per germline. The CDR3 length is 17 residues. CDR3 region: CASSQEGTSGGFEELFF. Written as DNA, the CDR3 is TGTGCCAGCAGCCAAGAAGGGACTAGCGGGGGGTTTGAGGAGCTGTTTTTT.